Below, 23 T cell receptor beta chains from the same sample are listed, as sequenced in a study of T cells in tuberculosis. Here immunoSEQ multiplex PCR was the method, and the copy in TCRdb shows in-frame clones only, minus some. The sample comprises just under 45,000 clones, approximately 94% of which are singletons, and 1.5% to 2% rests with the top ten. Sequencing input: PBMCs. The receptor source for this set is a donor aged 10-29 years with latent tuberculosis or without tuberculosis infection. Some clones in this sample may be carry-over from other donors' samples.

This chain links TRBV5-5 with TRBJ1-2, with D possibly TRBD1 on 6 matching bases. The V and J ends lost 3 bases and 8 bases respectively, with 11 bases between them. CDR3 length: 12 amino acids. Germline loops: CDR1 SGHKS, CDR2 YYEKEE (reference sequence). CDR3 loop: CASSSTGYGYTF. CDR3 DNA sequence: TGTGCCAGCAGCTCTACAGGGTACGGCTACACCTTC.

The J gene is TRBJ2-5, the V gene TRBV27; tentatively, D is TRBD1 (6 bases). V was pared by 6 bases and J by 7 bases, with 12 bases between. Germline V CDR1 and CDR2: MNHEY, SMNVEV (reference sequence). The CDR3 has 12 residues. In DNA form, the CDR3 reads TGTGCCAGCAGCAATGGGGGCAGGACCCAGTACTTC. It yields the protein CASSNGGRTQYF.

In its sample, this clone was seen once. The rearrangement links TRBV5-1 to TRBJ2-1, with 14 bases aligning to TRBD2. The CDR3 is 18 amino acids. Germline trimming cut 0 bases from V and 10 bases from J; bases unmatched to any gene: 12. CDR1 is SGHRS and CDR2 is YFSETQ in the germline V gene. The CDR3 DNA reads as TGCGCCAGCAGCTTGGTACTCCCGGGACTAGCGGGAGTCGACGAGCAGTTCTTC. Translation gives CASSLVLPGLAGVDEQFF.

In this sample, this clone turned up once. V gene TRBV7-7 combines with J gene TRBJ2-1, with 10 bases identical to TRBD2. The V segment lost 5 bases and the J segment 5 bases; nucleotides outside the gene matches: 6. The germline gives CDR1 SSHAT, CDR2 FNYEAQ (reference sequence). CDR3 size: 15 residues. CDR3 residues: CASSRGLAVNNEQFF. The CDR3 region has the DNA TGTGCCAGCAGCCGAGGACTAGCGGTAAACAATGAGCAGTTCTTC.

This CDR3 is CASRLNGAAPYNEQFF. The CDR3 coding sequence is TGCGCCAGCAGACTTAACGGTGCGGCGCCTTACAATGAGCAGTTCTTC. The chain uses TRBV5-1 and TRBJ2-1; D uncertain. V shed 5 bases and J shed 4 bases, with 19 bases lying between them. The V gene's germline CDR1 is SGHRS and CDR2 YFSETQ. CDR3 length equals 16 residues.

The CDR3 sequence is CASSAGEGIPYEQYF. Here the CDR3 DNA reads TGTGCCAGCAGCGCAGGGGAAGGGATCCCCTACGAGCAGTACTTC. This chain joins TRBV7-9 and TRBJ2-7; possibly TRBD1 for D (6 bases). The V end lost 5 bases, the J end lost 2 bases, and 16 bases lay between the germline ends. Germline V gene sequence: CDR1 SEHNR, CDR2 FQNEAQ (reference sequence). The length of the CDR3 is 15 residues. Filled out from reference TRBV7-9 and TRBJ2-7, the complete variable domain reads DTGVSQNPRHKITKRGQNVTFRCDPISEHNRLYWYRQTLGQGPEFLTYFQNEAQLEKSRLLSDRFSAERPKGSFSTLEIQRTEQGDSAMYLCASSAGEGIPYEQYFGPGTRLTVT.

The chain is built from TRBV6-1 and TRBJ2-3; TRBD1 might be the D (6 bases). Trimming pared 1 base from V and 4 bases from J, leaving 9 bases between. CDR1 and CDR2 (germline): MNHNS, SASEGT. The CDR3 runs 14 residues. CDR3 in amino acids: CASSEDRDSDTQYF. The CDR3 DNA reads as TGTGCCAGCAGTGAAGACAGGGATTCAGATACGCAGTATTTT.

Here the CDR3 reads CASSQDEGWTGGPPPETQYF. In nucleotides, the CDR3 is TGCGCCAGCAGCCAAGATGAGGGGTGGACGGGAGGGCCCCCCCCAGAGACCCAGTACTTC. The genes are TRBV4-1 and TRBJ2-5; TRBD2 matches at 8 bases. Unmatched junction bases numbered 19, after V lost 0 bases and J lost 4 bases. The germline gives CDR1 MGHRA, CDR2 YSYEKL. The length of the CDR3 is 20 residues.

The gene calls are TRBV5-1 and TRBJ2-1, with 9 bases identical to TRBD2. The CDR3 has 16 amino acids. CDR1 and CDR2 (germline): SGHRS, YFSETQ. V dropped 0 bases and J dropped 7; count of bases not matched to a gene: 8. CDR3 in DNA: TGCGCCAGCAGCTTGGGCGCTAGCGGGAAAGGGAATGAGCAGTTCTTC. Its protein product is CASSLGASGKGNEQFF.

This clone was detected once. The CDR3 loop reads CASSPLGGGNTIYF. CDR3 nucleotide sequence: TGTGCCAGCAGTCCCCTGGGGGGTGGAAACACCATATATTTT. V gene TRBV4-2 combines with J gene TRBJ1-3, with D tentatively TRBD1 (5 bases). Trimming cost V 6 bases and J 3 bases, with 12 bases left between them. The germline V gene encodes CDR1 LGHNA and CDR2 YNFKEQ. The CDR3 contains 14 residues.

J is TRBJ2-3 and V is TRBV5-5; 9 bases match TRBD2. The CDR3 totals 16 residues. Germline CDR1 and CDR2: SGHKS and YYEKEE (reference sequence). After removal of 4 bases from V and 2 bases from J, the junction contained 8 bases not matched to a gene. The DNA of the CDR3 is TGTGCCAGCAGCCCCCGCTCTAGCGGGAACACAGATACGCAGTATTTT. It codes for CASSPRSSGNTDTQYF.

The chain carries TRBV7-8 and TRBJ2-5; D is unclear. Germline CDR1 and CDR2: SGHVS and FQNEAQ. The CDR3 contains 16 residues. Trimming removed 2 bases from V and 2 bases from J, with 15 bases in between. In DNA form, the CDR3 reads TGTGCCAGCAGCTTATTTAAGTTGGGCCCTCAAGAGACCCAGTACTTC. This gives the protein CASSLFKLGPQETQYF.

J is TRBJ1-2 and V is TRBV6-5; 8 bases line up with TRBD1. This CDR3 spans 14 amino acids. V shed 8 bases and J 2 bases; nucleotides not matched to a gene: 7. Per germline, CDR1 MNHEY and CDR2 SVGAGI. As DNA, the CDR3 is TGTGCCAGCTCGAGACAGGGGAGAAACTATGGCTACACCTTC. Its translation: CASSRQGRNYGYTF.

The gene calls are TRBV18 and TRBJ1-1, with D perhaps matching TRBD1 (6 bases). In germline, CDR1 is KGHSH, CDR2 LQKENI. This CDR3 has 15 amino acids. V was trimmed by 3 bases and J by 3 bases, leaving 14 bases between them. The CDR3 protein is CASSPRDKGYTEAFF. For the CDR3, the DNA is TGTGCCAGCTCACCTCGGGACAAGGGGTACACTGAAGCTTTCTTT. The whole variable domain, filled in from reference TRBV18 and TRBJ1-1, reads NAGVMQNPRHLVRRRGQEARLRCSPMKGHSHVYWYRQLPEEGLKFMVYLQKENIIDESGMPKERFSAEFPKEGPSILRIQQVVRGDSAAYFCASSPRDKGYTEAFFGQGTRLTVV.

This clone showed up just a few times. The genes are TRBV28 and TRBJ2-1; the match to TRBD2 covers 9 bases. This CDR3 contains 17 residues. V lost 6 bases and J lost 0; bases outside the gene matches: 9. The germline gives CDR1 MDHEN, CDR2 SYDVKM. CDR3 sequence (DNA): TGTGCCAGCAGGCCACTAGCGGGCAAAAGCTCCTACAATGAGCAGTTCTTC. It specifies CASRPLAGKSSYNEQFF.

The rearrangement uses TRBV30 and TRBJ1-2, with 10 bases lining up with TRBD1. The CDR3 is 14 residues long. CDR1 and CDR2 from the germline V gene are GTSNPN and SVGIG (reference sequence). With V trimmed by 1 base and J by 7 bases, 6 bases remained unmatched. CDR3 protein: CAWSDPGQGSGYTF. The DNA for the CDR3 is TGTGCCTGGAGTGATCCGGGACAGGGGAGTGGCTACACCTTC.

This rearrangement joins TRBV30 to TRBJ2-1; TRBD1 might be the D (5 bases). V was shortened by 0 bases and J by 7 bases, with 10 bases between the two germline ends. CDR1 and CDR2 (germline): GTSNPN, SVGIG (reference sequence). The CDR3 runs to 13 residues. The chain's CDR3 is CAWSVGRANEQFF. The CDR3 nucleotides are TGTGCCTGGAGTGTTGGCAGGGCGAATGAGCAGTTCTTC.

The CDR3 here is CASSYREASYEQYF. The DNA of the CDR3 is TGTGCCAGCAGTTACCGGGAGGCCTCCTACGAGCAGTACTTC. The genes are TRBV6-5 and TRBJ2-7; 7 nucleotides line up with TRBD2. After removal of 2 bases from V and 0 bases from J, the junction contained 1 base not matched to a gene. The CDR3 runs 14 residues. CDR1 MNHEY and CDR2 SVGAGI come from the germline V gene.

The chain uses TRBV5-6 and TRBJ2-3; 15 positions agree with TRBD2. The CDR3 totals 19 residues. The germline gives CDR1 SGHDT, CDR2 YYEEEE. Germline trimming cut 4 bases from V and 0 bases from J; bases unmatched to any gene: 9. The CDR3 loop reads CASSRKTGLAGGSTDTQYF. The CDR3 nucleotides are TGTGCCAGCAGCCGAAAAACCGGACTAGCGGGAGGGAGCACAGATACGCAGTATTTT.

The V call is TRBV30, the J call TRBJ1-5; D remains ambiguous. V was trimmed by 0 bases and J by 7 bases, leaving 16 bases between them. CDR3 length: 15 residues. Germline assignment: CDR1 GTSNPN and CDR2 SVGIG (reference sequence). The DNA of the CDR3 is TGTGCCTGGAGTGTACGGGTTTCCTTTGGCCAGCCCCAGCATTTT. Translation gives CAWSVRVSFGQPQHF.

The genes are TRBV4-1 and TRBJ1-2, with 7 bases matching TRBD1. This CDR3 is 18 amino acids long. Trimming removed 5 bases from V and 2 bases from J; junction bases left unmatched: 17. Germline CDR1 MGHRA, CDR2 YSYEKL. CDR3 amino acids: CASSKKGTGTENNYGYTF. The CDR3 nucleotides are TGCGCCAGCAGCAAAAAAGGGACCGGGACAGAGAACAACTATGGCTACACCTTC.

The J gene is TRBJ2-3, the V gene TRBV4-3, with 7 bases fitting TRBD1. Germline trimming cut 0 bases from V and 2 bases from J; bases unmatched to any gene: 8. The CDR3 consists of 17 residues. CDR1 is LGHNA, CDR2 YSLEER, per germline. The DNA for the CDR3 is TGCGCCAGCAGCCAAGAAGGGGGCAGGGGTTTCACAGATACGCAGTATTTT. It translates to CASSQEGGRGFTDTQYF.

The chain is built from TRBV28 and TRBJ1-2, with 10 positions matching TRBD1. Trimming took 3 bases from V and 6 from J; bases not matched to a gene: 10. CDR3 size: 16 residues. Germline V gives CDR1 MDHEN, CDR2 SYDVKM. The CDR3 region has the DNA TGTGCCAGCAGTTTCGAGACAGGGGGCCTTGTAGATGGCTACACCTTC. Its protein product is CASSFETGGLVDGYTF.